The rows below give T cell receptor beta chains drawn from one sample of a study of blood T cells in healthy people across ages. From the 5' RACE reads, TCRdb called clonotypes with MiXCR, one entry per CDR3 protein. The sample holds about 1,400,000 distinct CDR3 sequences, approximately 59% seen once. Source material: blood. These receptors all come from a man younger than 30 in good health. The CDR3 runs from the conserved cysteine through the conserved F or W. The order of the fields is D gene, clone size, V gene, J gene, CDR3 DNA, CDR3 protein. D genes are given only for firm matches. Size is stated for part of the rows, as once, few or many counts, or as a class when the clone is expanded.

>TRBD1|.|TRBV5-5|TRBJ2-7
TGTGCCAGCAGTTGGACAGGGGGGGCCCACGAGCAGTACTTC
CASSWTGGAHEQYF
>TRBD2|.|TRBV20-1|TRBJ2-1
TGCAGTGCTAGAGTGAGCGGGGGGTACAATGAGCAGTTCTTC
CSARVSGGYNEQFF
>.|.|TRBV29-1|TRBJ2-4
TGCAGCGGTGGTGTAGGTTCGGACATTCAGTACTTC
CSGGVGSDIQYF
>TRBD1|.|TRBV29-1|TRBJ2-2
TGCAGCGTTGGGCAGGGGGCCGCGGTTCCCGGGGAGCTGTTTTTT
CSVGQGAAVPGELFF
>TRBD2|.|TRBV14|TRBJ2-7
TGTGCCAGCAGCCATTGGACTAGAAGAGACAATGAGCAGTACTTC
CASSHWTRRDNEQYF
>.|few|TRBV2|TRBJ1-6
TGTGCCAGCAGTGCCCGAGATCCGGCTAATTCACCCCTCCACTTT
CASSARDPANSPLHF
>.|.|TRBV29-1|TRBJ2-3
TGCAGCGTTACCAGTGGGGATACGCAGTATTTT
CSVTSGDTQYF
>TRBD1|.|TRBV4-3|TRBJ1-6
TGCGCCAGCAGCCAAGGTCCGGGACAGGGCTATAATTCACCCCTCCACTTT
CASSQGPGQGYNSPLHF
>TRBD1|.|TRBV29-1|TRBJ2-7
TGCAGCGTTGAGGTGGTGGGGCGTGAGACAGGGTACTACGAGCAGTACTTC
CSVEVVGRETGYYEQYF
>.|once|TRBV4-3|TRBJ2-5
TGCGCCAGCAGCCAAGATGGACGGGGTGGGGGAGAGACCCAGTACTTC
CASSQDGRGGGETQYF
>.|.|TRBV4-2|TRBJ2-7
TGTGCCAGCAGCCAAGGGATGATGGGATCCTACGAGCAGTACTTC
CASSQGMMGSYEQYF
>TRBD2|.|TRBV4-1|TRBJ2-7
TGCGCCAGCAGCCAAGATCGCGGGAGTCTCTACGAGCAGTACTTC
CASSQDRGSLYEQYF
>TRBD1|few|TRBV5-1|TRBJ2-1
TGCGCCAGCAGCTTGTCAGGGGGCGTCCTAAGCTCCTACAATGAGCAGTTCTTC
CASSLSGGVLSSYNEQFF
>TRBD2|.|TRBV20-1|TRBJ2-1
TGCAGTGCTGGTATAGCGGGAGGGAACAATGAGCAGTTCTTC
CSAGIAGGNNEQFF
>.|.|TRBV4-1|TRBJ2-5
TGCGCCAGCAGCCAAGAAGAGCCGGGAGAGACCCAGTACTTC
CASSQEEPGETQYF
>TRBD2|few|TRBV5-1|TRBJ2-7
TGCGCCAGCAGCTTGGATAGCGGGGGGCTGAGCTCCTACGAGCAGTACTTC
CASSLDSGGLSSYEQYF
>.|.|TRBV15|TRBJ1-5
TGTGCCACCAGCAGAGACGCGGGGGATCAGCCCCAGCATTTT
CATSRDAGDQPQHF
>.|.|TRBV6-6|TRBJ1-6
TGTGCCAGCAGTTACGAGGTTTCCTATAATTCACCCCTCCACTTT
CASSYEVSYNSPLHF
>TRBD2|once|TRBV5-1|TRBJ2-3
TGCGCCAGCAGCAGTAGCGGGGCCCCTAGCACAGATACGCAGTATTTT
CASSSSGAPSTDTQYF
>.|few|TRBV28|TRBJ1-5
TGTGCCACGCAGGGCAATGGCAGGGGAATTCAGCCCCAGCATTTT
CATQGNGRGIQPQHF
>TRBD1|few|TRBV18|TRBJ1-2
TGTGCCAGCTCACCTACTCCTTCCGGGACAGGGGAAAAGGATGGCTACACCTTC
CASSPTPSGTGEKDGYTF
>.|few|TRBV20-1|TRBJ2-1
TGCAGTGCTCTTTCCCTCAATGAGCAGTTCTTC
CSALSLNEQFF
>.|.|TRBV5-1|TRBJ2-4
TGCGCCAGCAGCTTAAAACCTATGGACACTTTAGCCAAAAACATTCAGTACTTC
CASSLKPMDTLAKNIQYF
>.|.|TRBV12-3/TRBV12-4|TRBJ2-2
TGTGCCAGCAGTTTCGTGATTGATGGGAGGGGGCTCACCGGGGAGCTGTTTTTT
CASSFVIDGRGLTGELFF
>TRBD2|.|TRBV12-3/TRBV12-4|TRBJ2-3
TGTGCCAGCAGTTTAGTTGGGCGGGAGGGTGAGGATACGCAGTATTTT
CASSLVGREGEDTQYF
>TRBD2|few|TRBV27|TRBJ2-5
TGTGCCACCAAGCCAAGGGGAGCGGGGCAAGAGACCCAGTACTTC
CATKPRGAGQETQYF
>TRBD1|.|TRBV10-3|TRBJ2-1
TGTGCCATCAGTGAGGGTCAGGGGGCAATGGATGAGCAGTTCTTC
CAISEGQGAMDEQFF
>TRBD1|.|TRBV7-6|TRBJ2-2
TGTGCCAGCAGCTCGCCCGGGACAGGGACCACCGGGGAGCTGTTTTTT
CASSSPGTGTTGELFF
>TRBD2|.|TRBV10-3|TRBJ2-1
TGTGCCATCAGAGGGGAGGGAGGTTACAATGAGCAGTTCTTC
CAIRGEGGYNEQFF
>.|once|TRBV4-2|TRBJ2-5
TGTGCCAGCAGCCAATTTCTAAACCAAGAGACCCAGTACTTC
CASSQFLNQETQYF
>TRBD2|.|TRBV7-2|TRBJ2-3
TGTGCCAGCAGCTTAGGGGGGACTAGCGCTAGCACAGATACGCAGTATTTT
CASSLGGTSASTDTQYF
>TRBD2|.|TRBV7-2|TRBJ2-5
TGTGCCAGCAGCTTGACTAGCGGGAGGGTTCGAGAGACCCAGTACTTC
CASSLTSGRVRETQYF
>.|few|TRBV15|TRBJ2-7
TGTGCCACCAGCAGACCCTGGACGCCGAGCTCCTACGAGCAGTACTTC
CATSRPWTPSSYEQYF
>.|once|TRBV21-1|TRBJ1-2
TGTGCCAGCCCCAGCCCGAATCGGGACAGGGGGTCGAATGGCTACACCTTC
CASPSPNRDRGSNGYTF
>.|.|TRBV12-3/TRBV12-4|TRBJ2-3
TGTGCCAGCAGTTACCTACGGGGGAGAGGCTCAGATACGCAGTATTTT
CASSYLRGRGSDTQYF
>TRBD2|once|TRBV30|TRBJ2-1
TGTGCCTGGAGTCGGAAACTAGCGGATTACAATGAGCAGTTCTTC
CAWSRKLADYNEQFF
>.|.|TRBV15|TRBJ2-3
TGTGCCACCAGCAGTCGAACGGTAGCGGCGATACCACTGAGCACAGATACGCAGTATTTT
CATSSRTVAAIPLSTDTQYF
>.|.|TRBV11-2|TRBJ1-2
TGTGCCAGCAGCGCGATCAAGGGGCGATCCCATAACTATGGCTACACCTTC
CASSAIKGRSHNYGYTF
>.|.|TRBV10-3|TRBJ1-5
TGTGCCATCGGGGGAGATTATAGCAATCAGCCCCAGCATTTT
CAIGGDYSNQPQHF
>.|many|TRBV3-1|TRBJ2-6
TGTGCCAGCAGCCGGGACCTGGGGCCGCACTCTGGGGCCAACGTCCTGACTTTC
CASSRDLGPHSGANVLTF
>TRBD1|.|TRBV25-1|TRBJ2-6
TGTGCCAGCAGGGGACAGAACTCTGGGGCCAACGTCCTGACTTTC
CASRGQNSGANVLTF
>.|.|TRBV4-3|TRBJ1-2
TGCGCCAGCAGCCAAGCTTCCCCTACAGAGATCCCTTGGAATGGCTACACCTTC
CASSQASPTEIPWNGYTF
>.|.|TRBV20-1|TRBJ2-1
TGCAGCGTCTTAGTCGACAACTCCTACAATGAGCAGTTCTTC
CSVLVDNSYNEQFF
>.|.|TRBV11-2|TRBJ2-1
TGTGCCAGCAGCTTAGATCGTCCAATTACCTACAATGAGCAGTTCTTC
CASSLDRPITYNEQFF
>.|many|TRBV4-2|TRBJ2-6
TGTGCCAGCACCGGCAGTGAGGAATCTGGGGCCAACGTCCTGACTTTC
CASTGSEESGANVLTF
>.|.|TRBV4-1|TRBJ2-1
TGCGCCAGCAGCCAAGTTCCTAGCAGAGGGGGTGAGCAGTTCTTC
CASSQVPSRGGEQFF
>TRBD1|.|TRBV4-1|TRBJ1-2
TGCGCCAGCAGCCAAGATGGTCGGGGACAGTATTATGGCTACACCTTC
CASSQDGRGQYYGYTF
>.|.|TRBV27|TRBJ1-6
TGTGCCAGCAGTGAGCATAATTCACCCCTCCACTTT
CASSEHNSPLHF
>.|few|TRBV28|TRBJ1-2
TGTGCCAGCAGCGCTCCGGGGGGCCACTATGGCTACACCTTC
CASSAPGGHYGYTF
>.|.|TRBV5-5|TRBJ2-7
TGTGCCAGCAGGATAGACCCCTCGCCTGTCTACGAGCAGTACTTC
CASRIDPSPVYEQYF